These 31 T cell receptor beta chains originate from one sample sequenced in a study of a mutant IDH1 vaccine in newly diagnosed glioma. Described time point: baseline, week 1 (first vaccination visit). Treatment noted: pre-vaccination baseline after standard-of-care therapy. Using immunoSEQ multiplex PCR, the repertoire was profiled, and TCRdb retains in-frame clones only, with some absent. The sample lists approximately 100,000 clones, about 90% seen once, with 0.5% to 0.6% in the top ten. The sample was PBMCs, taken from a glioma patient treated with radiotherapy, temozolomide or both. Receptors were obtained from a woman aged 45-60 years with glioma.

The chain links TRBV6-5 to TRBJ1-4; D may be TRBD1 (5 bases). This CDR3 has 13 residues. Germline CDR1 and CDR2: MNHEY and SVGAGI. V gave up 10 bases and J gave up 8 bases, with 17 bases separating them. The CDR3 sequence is CATSMQGREKLFF. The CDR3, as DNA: TGTGCCACTTCCATGCAGGGCCGAGAAAAACTGTTTTTT.

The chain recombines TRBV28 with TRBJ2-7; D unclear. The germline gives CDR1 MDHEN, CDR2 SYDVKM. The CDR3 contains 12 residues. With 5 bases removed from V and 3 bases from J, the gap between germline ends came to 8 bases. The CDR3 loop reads CASSLINYEQYF. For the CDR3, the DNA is TGTGCCAGCAGTCTCATTAACTACGAGCAGTACTTC.

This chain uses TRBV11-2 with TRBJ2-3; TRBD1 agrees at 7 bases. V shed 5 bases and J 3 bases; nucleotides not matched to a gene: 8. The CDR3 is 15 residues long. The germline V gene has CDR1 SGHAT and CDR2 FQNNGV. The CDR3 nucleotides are TGTGCCAGCAGCGTACAGGGGAGAGGGACAGATACGCAGTATTTT. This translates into CASSVQGRGTDTQYF.

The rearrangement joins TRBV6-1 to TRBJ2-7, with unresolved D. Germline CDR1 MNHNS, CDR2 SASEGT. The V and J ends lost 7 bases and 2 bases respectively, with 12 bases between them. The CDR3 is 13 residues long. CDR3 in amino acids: CASKVGETYEQYF. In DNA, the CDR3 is TGTGCCAGCAAGGTGGGCGAAACCTACGAGCAGTACTTC.

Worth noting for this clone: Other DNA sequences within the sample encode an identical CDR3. The CDR3 DNA follows: TGTGCCAGCAGTTTAGGGGGCGGCAATCAGCCCCAGCATTTT. This gives the protein CASSLGGGNQPQHF. This chain uses TRBV28 with TRBJ1-5, with a weak D call TRBD1 (6 bases). The CDR3 has 14 amino acids. Trimming shortened V by 2 bases and J by 2 bases, and 7 bases separated the two germline ends. CDR1 is MDHEN, CDR2 SYDVKM, per germline.

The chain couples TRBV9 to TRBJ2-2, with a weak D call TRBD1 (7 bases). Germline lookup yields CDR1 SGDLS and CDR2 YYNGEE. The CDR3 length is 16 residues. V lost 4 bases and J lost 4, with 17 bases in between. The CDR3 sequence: CASSTFRQGGTGELFF. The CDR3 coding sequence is TGTGCCAGCAGCACCTTTAGGCAGGGGGGCACCGGGGAGCTGTTTTTT.

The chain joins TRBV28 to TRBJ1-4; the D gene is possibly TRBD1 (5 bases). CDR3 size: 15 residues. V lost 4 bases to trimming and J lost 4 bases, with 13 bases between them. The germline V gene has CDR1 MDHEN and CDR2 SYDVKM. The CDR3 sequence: CASSSLRDLNEKLFF. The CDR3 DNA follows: TGTGCCAGCAGTTCCCTCCGGGACCTTAATGAAAAACTGTTTTTT. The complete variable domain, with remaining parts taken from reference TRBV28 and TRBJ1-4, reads DVKVTQSSRYLVKRTGEKVFLECVQDMDHENMFWYRQDPGLGLRLIYFSYDVKMKEKGDIPEGYSVSREKKERFSLILESASTNQTSMYLCASSSLRDLNEKLFFGSGTQLSVL.

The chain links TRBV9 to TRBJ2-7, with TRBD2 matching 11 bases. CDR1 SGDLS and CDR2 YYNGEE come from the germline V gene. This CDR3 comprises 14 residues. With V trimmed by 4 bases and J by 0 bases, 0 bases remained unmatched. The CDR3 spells CASSTSGSSYEQYF. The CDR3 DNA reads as TGTGCCAGCAGCACTAGCGGGAGCTCCTACGAGCAGTACTTC.

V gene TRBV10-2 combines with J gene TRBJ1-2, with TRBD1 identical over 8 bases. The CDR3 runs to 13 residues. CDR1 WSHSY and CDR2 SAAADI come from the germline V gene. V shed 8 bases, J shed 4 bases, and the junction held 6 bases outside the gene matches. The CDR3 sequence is CASDLGTGYGYTF. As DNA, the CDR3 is TGCGCCAGCGACCTGGGGACAGGCTATGGCTACACCTTC.

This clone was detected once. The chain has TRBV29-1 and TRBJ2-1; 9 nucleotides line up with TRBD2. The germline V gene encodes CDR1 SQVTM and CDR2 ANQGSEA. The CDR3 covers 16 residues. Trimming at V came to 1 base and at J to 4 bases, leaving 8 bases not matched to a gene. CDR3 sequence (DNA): TGCAGCGTTGAAGTCATTAGCGGGAGCGGGTACAATGAGCAGTTCTTC. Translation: CSVEVISGSGYNEQFF.

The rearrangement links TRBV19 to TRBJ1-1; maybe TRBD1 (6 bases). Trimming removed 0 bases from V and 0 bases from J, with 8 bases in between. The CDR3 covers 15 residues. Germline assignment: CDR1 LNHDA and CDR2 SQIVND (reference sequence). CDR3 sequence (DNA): TGTGCCAGTAGTATAGAGGGGGCGATGAACACTGAAGCTTTCTTT. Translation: CASSIEGAMNTEAFF.

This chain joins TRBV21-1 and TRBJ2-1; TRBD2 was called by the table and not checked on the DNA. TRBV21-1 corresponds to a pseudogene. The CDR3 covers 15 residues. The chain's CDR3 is CASSKEAANYNEQFF. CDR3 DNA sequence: TGTGCCAGCAGCAAAGAGGCGGCCAATTACAATGAGCAGTTCTTC.

In DNA, the CDR3 is TGCGCCAGCAGCCCTGTCACAGGAGGGCCAGGTCAGCCCCAGCATTTT. Its protein is CASSPVTGGPGQPQHF. The chain links TRBV5-1 to TRBJ1-5; tentatively, D is TRBD1 (5 bases). The germline CDR1 and CDR2 sequences are SGHRS and YFSETQ. The CDR3 has 16 amino acids. With 4 bases removed from V and 6 bases from J, the gap between germline ends came to 20 bases.

The CDR3 DNA reads TGTGCCACCCGAGAAGTTGCAACTAATGAAAAACTGTTTTTT. Its translation is CATREVATNEKLFF. The V call is TRBV19, the J call TRBJ1-4, with unresolved D. Between the trimmed V and J ends, which lost 10 bases and 0 bases, there was a span of 12 bases. This CDR3 region has 14 residues. Germline CDR1 reads LNHDA; CDR2 reads SQIVND (reference sequence). Complete variable domain (other parts from reference TRBV19 and TRBJ1-4): DGGITQSPKYLFRKEGQNVTLSCEQNLNHDAMYWYRQDPGQGLRLIYYSQIVNDFQKGDIAEGYSVSREKKESFPLTVTSAQKNPTAFYLCATREVATNEKLFFGSGTQLSVL.

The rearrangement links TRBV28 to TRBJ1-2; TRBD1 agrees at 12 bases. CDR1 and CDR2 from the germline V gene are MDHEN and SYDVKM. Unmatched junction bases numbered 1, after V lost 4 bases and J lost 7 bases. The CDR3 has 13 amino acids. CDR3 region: CASSWDRGPGYTF. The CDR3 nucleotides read TGTGCCAGCAGTTGGGACAGGGGGCCTGGCTACACCTTC.

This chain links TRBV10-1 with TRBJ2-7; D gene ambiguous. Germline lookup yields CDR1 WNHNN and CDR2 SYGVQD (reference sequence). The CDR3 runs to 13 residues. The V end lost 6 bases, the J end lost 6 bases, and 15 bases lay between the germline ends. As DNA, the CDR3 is TGCGCCAGCAGCCTTTCGTGGGTTAGCGAGCAGTACTTC. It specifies CASSLSWVSEQYF.

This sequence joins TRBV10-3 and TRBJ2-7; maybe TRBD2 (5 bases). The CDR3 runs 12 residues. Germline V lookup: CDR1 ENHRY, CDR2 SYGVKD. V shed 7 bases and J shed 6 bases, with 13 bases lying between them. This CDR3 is CAITRTSGEQYF. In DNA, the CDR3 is TGTGCCATCACCCGGACTTCCGGCGAGCAGTACTTC.

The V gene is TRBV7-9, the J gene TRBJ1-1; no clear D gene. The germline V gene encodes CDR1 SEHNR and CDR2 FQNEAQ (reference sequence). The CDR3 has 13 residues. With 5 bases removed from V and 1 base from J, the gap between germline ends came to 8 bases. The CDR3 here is CASSPSWNTEAFF. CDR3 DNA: TGTGCCAGCAGCCCCAGTTGGAACACTGAAGCTTTCTTT. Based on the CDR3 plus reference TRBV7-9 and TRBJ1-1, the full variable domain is DTGVSQNPRHKITKRGQNVTFRCDPISEHNRLYWYRQTLGQGPEFLTYFQNEAQLEKSRLLSDRFSAERPKGSFSTLEIQRTEQGDSAMYLCASSPSWNTEAFFGQGTRLTVV.

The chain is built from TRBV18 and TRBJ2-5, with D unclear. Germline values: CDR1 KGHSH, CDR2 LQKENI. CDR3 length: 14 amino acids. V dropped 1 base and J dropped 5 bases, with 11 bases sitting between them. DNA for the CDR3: TGTGCCAGCTCACCACTATCTAGACCGGAGACCCAGTACTTC. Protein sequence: CASSPLSRPETQYF.

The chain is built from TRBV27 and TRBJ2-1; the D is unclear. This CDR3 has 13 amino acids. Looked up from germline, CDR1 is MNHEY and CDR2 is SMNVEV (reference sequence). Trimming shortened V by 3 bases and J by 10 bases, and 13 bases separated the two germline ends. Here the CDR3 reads CASSFVSLEEQFF. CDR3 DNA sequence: TGTGCCAGCAGTTTTGTGAGTCTGGAAGAGCAGTTCTTC.

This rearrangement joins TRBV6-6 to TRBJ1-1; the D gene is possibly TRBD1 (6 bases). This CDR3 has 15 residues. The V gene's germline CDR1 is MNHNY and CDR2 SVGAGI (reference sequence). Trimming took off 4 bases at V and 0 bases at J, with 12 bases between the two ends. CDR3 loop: CASSLDRNLNTEAFF. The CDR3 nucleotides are TGTGCCAGCAGTTTGGACAGAAATCTGAACACTGAAGCTTTCTTT.

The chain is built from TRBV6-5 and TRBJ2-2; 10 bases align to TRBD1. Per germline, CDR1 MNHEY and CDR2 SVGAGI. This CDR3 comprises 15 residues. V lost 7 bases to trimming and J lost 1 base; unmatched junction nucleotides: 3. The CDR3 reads CASTRDRGNTGELFF. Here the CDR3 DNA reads TGTGCCAGCACTCGGGACAGGGGGAACACCGGGGAGCTGTTTTTT.

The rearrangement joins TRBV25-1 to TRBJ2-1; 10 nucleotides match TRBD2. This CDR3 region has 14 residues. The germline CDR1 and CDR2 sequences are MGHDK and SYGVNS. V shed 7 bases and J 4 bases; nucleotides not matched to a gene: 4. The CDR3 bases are TGTGCCAGCAAGCGGGAGGGTTATTACAATGAGCAGTTCTTC. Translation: CASKREGYYNEQFF.

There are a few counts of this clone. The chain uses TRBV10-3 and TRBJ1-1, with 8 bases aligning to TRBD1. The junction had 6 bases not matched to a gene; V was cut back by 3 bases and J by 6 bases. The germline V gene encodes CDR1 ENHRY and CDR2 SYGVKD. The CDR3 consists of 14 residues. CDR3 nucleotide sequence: TGTGCCATCAGTGACAGGGGGCCAAACCCTGAAGCTTTCTTT. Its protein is CAISDRGPNPEAFF.

The DNA for the CDR3 is TGTGCCAGCAGGACCTCCGGGAGCCCAGAGACCCAGTACTTC. Residues: CASRTSGSPETQYF. The rearrangement uses TRBV27 and TRBJ2-5, with D perhaps TRBD2 (6 bases). Germline assignment: CDR1 MNHEY and CDR2 SMNVEV (reference sequence). V lost 6 bases and J 4 bases, leaving 15 bases between the germline ends. This CDR3 comprises 14 residues.

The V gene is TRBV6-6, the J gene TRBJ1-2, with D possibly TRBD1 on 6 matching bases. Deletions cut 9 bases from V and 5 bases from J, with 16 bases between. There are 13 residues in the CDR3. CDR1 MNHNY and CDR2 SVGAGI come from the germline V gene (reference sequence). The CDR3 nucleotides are TGTGCCAGTAGGATATTAACAGGGTATGGCTACACCTTC. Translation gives CASRILTGYGYTF.

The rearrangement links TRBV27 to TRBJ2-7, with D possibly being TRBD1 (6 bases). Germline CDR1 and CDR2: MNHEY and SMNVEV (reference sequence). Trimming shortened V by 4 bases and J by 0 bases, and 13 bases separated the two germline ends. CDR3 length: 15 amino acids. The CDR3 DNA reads TGTGCCAGCAGTTCCCGAGGACAGCTCTCCTACGAGCAGTACTTC. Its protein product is CASSSRGQLSYEQYF.

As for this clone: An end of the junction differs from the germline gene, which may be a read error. The CDR3 here is CAWSVAGGQNF. Written as DNA, the CDR3 is TGTGCCTGGAGTGTTGCGGGAGGGCAAAACTTC. V is TRBV30 and J is TRBJ2-7, with 9 bases matching TRBD2. The CDR3 contains 11 residues. Germline V lookup: CDR1 GTSNPN, CDR2 SVGIG (reference sequence).

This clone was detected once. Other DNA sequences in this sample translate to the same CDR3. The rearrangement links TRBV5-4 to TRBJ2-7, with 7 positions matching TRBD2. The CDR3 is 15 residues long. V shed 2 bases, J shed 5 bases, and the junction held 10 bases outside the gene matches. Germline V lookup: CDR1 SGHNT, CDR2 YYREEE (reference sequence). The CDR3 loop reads CASSLRREISDEQYF. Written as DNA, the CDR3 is TGTGCCAGCAGCTTAAGGCGGGAGATTAGTGACGAGCAGTACTTC.

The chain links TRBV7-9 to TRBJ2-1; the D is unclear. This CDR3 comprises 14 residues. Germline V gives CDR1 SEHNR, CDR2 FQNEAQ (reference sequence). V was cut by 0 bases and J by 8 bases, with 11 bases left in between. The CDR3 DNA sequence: TGTGCCAGCAGCTTAGCGTTAACGCTTGATGAGCAGTTCTTC. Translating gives CASSLALTLDEQFF.

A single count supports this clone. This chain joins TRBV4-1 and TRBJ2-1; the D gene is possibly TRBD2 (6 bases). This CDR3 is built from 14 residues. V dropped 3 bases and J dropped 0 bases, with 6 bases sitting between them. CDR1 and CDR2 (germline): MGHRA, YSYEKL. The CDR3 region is CASSQGLSYNEQFF. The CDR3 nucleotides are TGCGCCAGCAGCCAGGGACTCTCCTACAATGAGCAGTTCTTC.